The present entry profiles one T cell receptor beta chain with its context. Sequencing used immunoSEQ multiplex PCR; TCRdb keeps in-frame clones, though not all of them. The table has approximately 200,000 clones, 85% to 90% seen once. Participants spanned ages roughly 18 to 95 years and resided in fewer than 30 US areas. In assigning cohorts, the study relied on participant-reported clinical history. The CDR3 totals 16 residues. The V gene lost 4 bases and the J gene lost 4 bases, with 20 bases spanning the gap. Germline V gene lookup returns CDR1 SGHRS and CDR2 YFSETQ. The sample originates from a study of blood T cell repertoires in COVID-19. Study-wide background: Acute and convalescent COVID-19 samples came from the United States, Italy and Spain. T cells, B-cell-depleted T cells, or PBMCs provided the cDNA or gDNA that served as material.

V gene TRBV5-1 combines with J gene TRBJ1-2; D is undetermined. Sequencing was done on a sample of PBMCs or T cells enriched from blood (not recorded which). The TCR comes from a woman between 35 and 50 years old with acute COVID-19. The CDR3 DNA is TGCGCCAGCAGCAATAACGCTCTTGGTTCGGGCTATGGCTACACCTTC. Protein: CASSNNALGSGYGYTF.